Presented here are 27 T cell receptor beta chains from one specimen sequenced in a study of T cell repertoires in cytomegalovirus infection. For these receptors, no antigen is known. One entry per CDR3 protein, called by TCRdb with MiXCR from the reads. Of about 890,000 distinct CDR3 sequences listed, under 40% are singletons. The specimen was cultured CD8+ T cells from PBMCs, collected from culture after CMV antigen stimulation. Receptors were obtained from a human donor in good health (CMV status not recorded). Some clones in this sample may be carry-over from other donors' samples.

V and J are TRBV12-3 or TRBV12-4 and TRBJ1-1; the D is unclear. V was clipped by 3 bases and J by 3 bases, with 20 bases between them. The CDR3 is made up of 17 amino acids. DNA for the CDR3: TGTGCCAGCAGTTTTAGTATTCGGAGCAGGACTTACACTGAAGCTTTCTTT. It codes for CASSFSIRSRTYTEAFF.

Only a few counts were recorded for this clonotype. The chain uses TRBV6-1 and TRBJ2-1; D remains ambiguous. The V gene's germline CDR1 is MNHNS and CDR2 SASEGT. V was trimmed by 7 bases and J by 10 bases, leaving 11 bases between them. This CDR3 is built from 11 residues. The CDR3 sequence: CASTHLQEQFF. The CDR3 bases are TGTGCCAGCACCCACCTACAGGAGCAGTTCTTC.

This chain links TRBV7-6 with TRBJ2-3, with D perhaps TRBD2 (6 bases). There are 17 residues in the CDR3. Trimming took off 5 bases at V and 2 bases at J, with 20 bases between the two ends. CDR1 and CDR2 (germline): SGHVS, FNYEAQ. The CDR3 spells CASSLSLWDLPTDTQYF. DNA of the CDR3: TGTGCCAGCAGCCTTAGCCTTTGGGACTTACCCACAGATACGCAGTATTTT.

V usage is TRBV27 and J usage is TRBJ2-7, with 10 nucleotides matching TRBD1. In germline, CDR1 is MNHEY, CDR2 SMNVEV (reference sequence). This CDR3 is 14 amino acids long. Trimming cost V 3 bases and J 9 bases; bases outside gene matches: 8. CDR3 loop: CASSFGTGDLGQYF. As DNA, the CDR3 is TGTGCCAGCAGTTTCGGGACAGGGGACTTGGGGCAGTACTTC.

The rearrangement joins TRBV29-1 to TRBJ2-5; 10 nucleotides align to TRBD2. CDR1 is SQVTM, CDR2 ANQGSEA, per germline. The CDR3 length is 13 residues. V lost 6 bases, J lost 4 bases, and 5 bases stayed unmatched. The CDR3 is CSVILAGGETQYF. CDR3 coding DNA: TGCAGCGTGATTTTAGCGGGGGGAGAGACCCAGTACTTC. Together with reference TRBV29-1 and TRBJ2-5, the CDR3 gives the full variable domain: SAVISQKPSRDICQRGTSLTIQCQVDSQVTMMFWYRQQPGQSLTLIATANQGSEATYESGFVIDKFPISRPNLTFSTLTVSNMSPEDSSIYLCSVILAGGETQYFGPGTRLLVL.

The chain's CDR3 is CASIRIGGQLNTEAFF. CDR3 DNA sequence: TGTGCCAGCATCAGAATTGGGGGACAACTGAACACTGAAGCTTTCTTT. The gene calls are TRBV7-6 and TRBJ1-1; possible D gene TRBD1, 6 bases. Trimming left V 7 bases short and J 0 bases short, with 18 bases between. The germline V gene has CDR1 SGHVS and CDR2 FNYEAQ. The CDR3 totals 16 residues.

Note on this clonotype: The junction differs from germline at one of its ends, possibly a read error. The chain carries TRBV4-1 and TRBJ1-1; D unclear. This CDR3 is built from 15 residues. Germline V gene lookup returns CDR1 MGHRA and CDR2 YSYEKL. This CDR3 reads CASSPKIAGDTEAFF. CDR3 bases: TGTGCCAGCAGCCCGAAGATTGCGGGAGACACTGAAGCTTTCTTT.

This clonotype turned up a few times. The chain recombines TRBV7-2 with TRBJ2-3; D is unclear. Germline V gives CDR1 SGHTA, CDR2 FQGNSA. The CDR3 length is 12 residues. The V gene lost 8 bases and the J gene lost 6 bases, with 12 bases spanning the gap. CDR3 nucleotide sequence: TGTGCCAGCGCGACCGGGTGGGATACGCAGTATTTT. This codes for CASATGWDTQYF.

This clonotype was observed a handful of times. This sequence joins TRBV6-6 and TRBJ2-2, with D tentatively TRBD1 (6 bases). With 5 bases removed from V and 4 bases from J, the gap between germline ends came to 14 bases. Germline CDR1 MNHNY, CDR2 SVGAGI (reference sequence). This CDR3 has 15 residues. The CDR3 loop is CASSTIVQGTGELFF. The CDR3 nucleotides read TGTGCCAGCAGTACCATCGTACAGGGCACCGGGGAGCTGTTTTTT.

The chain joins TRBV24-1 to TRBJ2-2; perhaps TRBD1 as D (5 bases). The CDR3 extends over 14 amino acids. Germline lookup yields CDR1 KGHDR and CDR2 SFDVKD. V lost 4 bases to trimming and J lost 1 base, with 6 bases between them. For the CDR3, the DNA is TGTGCCACCAGTGACAGGGAGAACACCGGGGAGCTGTTTTTT. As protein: CATSDRENTGELFF.

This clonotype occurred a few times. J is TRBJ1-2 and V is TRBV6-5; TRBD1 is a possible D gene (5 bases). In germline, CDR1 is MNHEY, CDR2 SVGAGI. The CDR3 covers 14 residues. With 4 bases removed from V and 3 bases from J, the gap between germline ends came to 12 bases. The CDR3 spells CASSSAGTYYGYTF. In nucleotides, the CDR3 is TGTGCCAGCAGTTCCGCCGGGACTTACTATGGCTACACCTTC.

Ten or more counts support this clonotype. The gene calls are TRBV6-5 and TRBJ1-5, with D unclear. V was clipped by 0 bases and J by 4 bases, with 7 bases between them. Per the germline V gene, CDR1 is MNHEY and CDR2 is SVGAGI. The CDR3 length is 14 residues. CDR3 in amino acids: CASSYSTGNQPQHF. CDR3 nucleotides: TGTGCCAGCAGTTACTCGACGGGAAATCAGCCCCAGCATTTT.

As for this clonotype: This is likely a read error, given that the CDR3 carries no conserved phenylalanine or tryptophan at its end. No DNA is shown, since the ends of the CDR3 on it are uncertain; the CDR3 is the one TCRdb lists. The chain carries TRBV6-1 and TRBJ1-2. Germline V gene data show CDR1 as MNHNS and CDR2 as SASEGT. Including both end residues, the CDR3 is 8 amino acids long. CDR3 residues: CASSEFPT.

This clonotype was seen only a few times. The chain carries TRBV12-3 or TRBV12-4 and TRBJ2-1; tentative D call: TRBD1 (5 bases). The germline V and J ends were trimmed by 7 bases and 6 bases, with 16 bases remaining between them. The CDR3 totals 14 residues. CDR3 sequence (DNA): TGTGCCAGCATATCCAAACAGGCCGGCAATGAGCAGTTCTTC. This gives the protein CASISKQAGNEQFF.

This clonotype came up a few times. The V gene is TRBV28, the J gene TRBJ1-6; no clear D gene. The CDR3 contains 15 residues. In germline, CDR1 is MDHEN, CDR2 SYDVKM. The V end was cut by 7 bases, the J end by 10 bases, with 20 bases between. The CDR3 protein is CASTISRIQYSPLHF. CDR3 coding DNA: TGTGCCAGCACCATTAGTAGAATTCAATACTCACCCCTCCACTTT.

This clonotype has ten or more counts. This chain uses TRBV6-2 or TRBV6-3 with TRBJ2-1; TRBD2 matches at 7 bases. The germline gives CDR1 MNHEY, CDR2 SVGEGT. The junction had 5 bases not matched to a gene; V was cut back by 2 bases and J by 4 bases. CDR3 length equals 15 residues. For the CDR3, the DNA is TGTGCCAGCAGTTACATGACGGGGGGATACAATGAGCAGTTCTTC. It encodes CASSYMTGGYNEQFF.

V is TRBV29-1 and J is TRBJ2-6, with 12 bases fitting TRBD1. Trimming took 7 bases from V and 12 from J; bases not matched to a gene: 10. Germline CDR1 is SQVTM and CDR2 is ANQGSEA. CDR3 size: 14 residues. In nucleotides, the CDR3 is TGCAGCGCGATCCCCGGGACAGGGGGCCCCGTCCTGACTTTC. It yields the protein CSAIPGTGGPVLTF.

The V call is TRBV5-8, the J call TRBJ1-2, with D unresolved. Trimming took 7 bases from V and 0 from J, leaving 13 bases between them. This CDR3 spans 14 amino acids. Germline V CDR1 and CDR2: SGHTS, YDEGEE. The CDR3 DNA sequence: TGTGCCAGCGCCGCAGTAAAAGCTAACTATGGCTACACCTTC. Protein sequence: CASAAVKANYGYTF.

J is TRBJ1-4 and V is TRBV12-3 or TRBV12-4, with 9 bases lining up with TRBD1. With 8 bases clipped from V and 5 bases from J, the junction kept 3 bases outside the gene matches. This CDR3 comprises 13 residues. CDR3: CASRTGGNEKLFF. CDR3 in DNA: TGTGCCAGCCGTACAGGGGGCAATGAAAAACTGTTTTTT.

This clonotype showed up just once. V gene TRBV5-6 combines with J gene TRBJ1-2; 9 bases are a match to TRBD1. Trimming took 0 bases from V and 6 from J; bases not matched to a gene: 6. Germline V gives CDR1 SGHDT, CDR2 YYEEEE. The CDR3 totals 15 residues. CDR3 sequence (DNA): TGTGCCAGCAGCTTGGAGTGGACAGGGGCGAATGGCTACACCTTC. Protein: CASSLEWTGANGYTF.

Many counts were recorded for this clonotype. The CDR3 nucleotides read TGTGCCAGCAGCCAGGGCCGACAGGGACCCAACGTCCTGACTTTC. Its protein is CASSQGRQGPNVLTF. The chain employs TRBV7-3 and TRBJ2-6; 7 bases are shared with TRBD1. CDR1 is SGHTA, CDR2 FQGTGA, per germline. Trimming removed 5 bases from V and 8 bases from J; junction bases left unmatched: 9. The CDR3 contains 15 residues. Full variable domain (remainder filled in from reference TRBV7-3 and TRBJ2-6): GAGVSQTPSNKVTEKGKYVELRCDPISGHTALYWYRQSLGQGPEFLIYFQGTGAADDSGLPNDRFFAVRPEGSVSTLKIQRTERGDSAVYLCASSQGRQGPNVLTFGAGSRLTVL.

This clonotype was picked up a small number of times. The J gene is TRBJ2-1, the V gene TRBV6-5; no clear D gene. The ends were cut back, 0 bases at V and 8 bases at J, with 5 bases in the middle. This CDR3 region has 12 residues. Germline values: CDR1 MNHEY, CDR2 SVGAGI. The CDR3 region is CASSYSAYEQFF. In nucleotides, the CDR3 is TGTGCCAGCAGTTACTCGGCGTATGAGCAGTTCTTC.

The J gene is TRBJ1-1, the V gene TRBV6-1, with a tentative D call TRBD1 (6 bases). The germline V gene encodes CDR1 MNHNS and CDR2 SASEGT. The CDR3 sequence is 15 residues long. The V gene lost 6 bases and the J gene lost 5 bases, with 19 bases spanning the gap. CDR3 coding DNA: TGTGCCAGCAGCAATATAGGGGCAGGGGATACTGAAGCTTTCTTT. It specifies CASSNIGAGDTEAFF.

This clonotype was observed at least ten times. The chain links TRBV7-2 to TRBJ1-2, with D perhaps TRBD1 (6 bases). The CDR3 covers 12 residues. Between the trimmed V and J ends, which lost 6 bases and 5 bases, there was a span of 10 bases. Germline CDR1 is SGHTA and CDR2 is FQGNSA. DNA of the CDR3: TGTGCCAGCAGAATCGGACAGTATGGCTACACCTTC. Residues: CASRIGQYGYTF. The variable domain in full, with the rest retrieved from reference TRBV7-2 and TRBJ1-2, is GAGVSQSPSNKVTEKGKDVELRCDPISGHTALYWYRQSLGQGLEFLIYFQGNSAPDKSGLPSDRFSAERTGGSVSTLTIQRTQQEDSAVYLCASRIGQYGYTFGSGTRLTVV.

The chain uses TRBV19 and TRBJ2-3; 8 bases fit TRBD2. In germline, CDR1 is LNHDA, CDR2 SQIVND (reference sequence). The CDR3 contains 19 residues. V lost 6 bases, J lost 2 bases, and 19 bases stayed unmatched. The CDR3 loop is CASSPPWGIAGLDTDTQYF. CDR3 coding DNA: TGTGCCAGTAGCCCCCCCTGGGGAATAGCGGGGCTCGACACAGATACGCAGTATTTT. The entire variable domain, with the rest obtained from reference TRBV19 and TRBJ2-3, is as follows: DGGITQSPKYLFRKEGQNVTLSCEQNLNHDAMYWYRQDPGQGLRLIYYSQIVNDFQKGDIAEGYSVSREKKESFPLTVTSAQKNPTAFYLCASSPPWGIAGLDTDTQYFGPGTRLTVL.

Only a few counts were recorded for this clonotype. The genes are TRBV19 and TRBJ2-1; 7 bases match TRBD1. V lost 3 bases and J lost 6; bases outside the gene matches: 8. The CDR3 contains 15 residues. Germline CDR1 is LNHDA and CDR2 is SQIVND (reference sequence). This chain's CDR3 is CASSMQGDLANEQFF. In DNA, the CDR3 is TGTGCCAGTAGTATGCAGGGGGATTTGGCCAATGAGCAGTTCTTC.

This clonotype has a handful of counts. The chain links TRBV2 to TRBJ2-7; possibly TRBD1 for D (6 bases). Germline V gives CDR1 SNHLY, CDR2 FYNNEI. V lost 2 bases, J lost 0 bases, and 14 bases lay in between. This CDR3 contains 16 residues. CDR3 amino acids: CASSESTQGFSYEQYF. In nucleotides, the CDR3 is TGTGCCAGCAGTGAAAGTACGCAGGGGTTCTCCTACGAGCAGTACTTC. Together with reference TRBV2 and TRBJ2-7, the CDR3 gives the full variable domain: EPEVTQTPSHQVTQMGQEVILRCVPISNHLYFYWYRQILGQKVEFLVSFYNNEISEKSEIFDDQFSVERPDGSNFTLKIRSTKLEDSAMYFCASSESTQGFSYEQYFGPGTRLTVT.